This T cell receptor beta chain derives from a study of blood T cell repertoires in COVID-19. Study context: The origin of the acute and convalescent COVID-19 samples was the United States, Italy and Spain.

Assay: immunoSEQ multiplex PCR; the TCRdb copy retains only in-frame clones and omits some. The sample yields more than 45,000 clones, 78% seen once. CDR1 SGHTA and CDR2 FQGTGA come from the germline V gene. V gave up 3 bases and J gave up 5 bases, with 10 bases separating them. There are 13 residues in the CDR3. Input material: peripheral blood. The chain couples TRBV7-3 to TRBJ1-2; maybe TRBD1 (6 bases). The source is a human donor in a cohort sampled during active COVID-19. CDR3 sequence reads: CASSFTQGYGYTF. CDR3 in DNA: TGTGCCAGCAGCTTCACTCAGGGGTATGGCTACACCTTC.